What follows are 27 T cell receptor beta chains derived from one specimen sequenced in a study of STAT5B mutations in CD4+ large granular lymphocyte leukemia. Measured with immunoSEQ multiplex PCR; TCRdb has only the in-frame clones, and not every one. Counted here are some 45,000 clones, approximately 86% occurring once; the ten biggest clones make up about 2.8%. Sequenced input: CD4+ T cells from blood buffy coats. These receptor sequences come from a human donor in good health.

J is TRBJ2-4 and V is TRBV30; tentative D call: TRBD1 (6 bases). This CDR3 has 14 amino acids. Trimming left V 0 bases short and J 6 bases short, with 12 bases between. Germline loops: CDR1 GTSNPN, CDR2 SVGIG (reference sequence). CDR3: CAWSVQGSSNIQYF. The CDR3, as DNA: TGTGCCTGGAGTGTACAGGGAAGTTCAAACATTCAGTACTTC.

This rearrangement joins TRBV28 to TRBJ2-7, with 7 bases lining up with TRBD1. The CDR3 is 13 residues long. Germline V lookup: CDR1 MDHEN, CDR2 SYDVKM. Trimming took 7 bases from V and 4 from J; bases not matched to a gene: 7. DNA of the CDR3: TGTGCCAGCACCGTGGACAGGAGGTACGAGCAGTACTTC. This codes for CASTVDRRYEQYF.

The chain recombines TRBV19 with TRBJ2-4; D could derive from TRBD1 or TRBD2 (5 bases each). Trimming shortened V by 9 bases and J by 3 bases, and 27 bases separated the two germline ends. This CDR3 spans 18 amino acids. Germline V gives CDR1 LNHDA, CDR2 SQIVND (reference sequence). CDR3 nucleotides: TGTGCCAGCCGGAACCGGGACCCGGGGCGCTTAGGCAAAAACATTCAGTACTTC. It specifies CASRNRDPGRLGKNIQYF.

As DNA, the CDR3 is TGTGCCAGCAGTCCATCCGGGGGGAACGTTTACGAGCAGTACTTC. Translated: CASSPSGGNVYEQYF. The gene calls are TRBV27 and TRBJ2-7, with 7 bases identical to TRBD2. Germline-derived CDR1 and CDR2 are MNHEY and SMNVEV (reference sequence). CDR3 length: 15 amino acids. Trimming at V came to 5 bases and at J to 4 bases, leaving 11 bases not matched to a gene.

The V and J genes are TRBV30 and TRBJ2-7, with TRBD1 as a possible D gene (6 bases). Between the trimmed V and J ends, which lost 2 bases and 2 bases, there was a span of 10 bases. CDR1 and CDR2 (germline): GTSNPN, SVGIG (reference sequence). The CDR3 is made up of 13 amino acids. In DNA form, the CDR3 reads TGTGCCTGGAGTTTAGCAGGGGCCTACGAGCAGTACTTC. This translates into CAWSLAGAYEQYF.

This chain joins TRBV27 and TRBJ2-1; no reliable D call. Germline V gene sequence: CDR1 MNHEY, CDR2 SMNVEV (reference sequence). V lost 6 bases to trimming and J lost 0 bases, with 9 bases between them. The length of the CDR3 is 14 residues. The CDR3 spells CASSLTVSYNEQFF. CDR3 in DNA: TGTGCCAGCAGCTTGACTGTCTCCTACAATGAGCAGTTCTTC.

The chain joins TRBV7-8 to TRBJ2-5; no firm D call. Germline values: CDR1 SGHVS, CDR2 FQNEAQ. Trimming cost V 8 bases and J 5 bases, with 9 bases left between them. The length of the CDR3 is 11 residues. The chain's CDR3 is CASVRVETQYF. The CDR3 DNA is TGTGCCAGCGTCCGGGTGGAGACCCAGTACTTC. The whole variable domain, filled in from reference TRBV7-8 and TRBJ2-5, reads GAGVSQSPRYKVAKRGQDVALRCDPISGHVSLFWYQQALGQGPEFLTYFQNEAQLDKSGLPSDRFFAERPEGSVSTLKIQRTQQEDSAVYLCASVRVETQYFGPGTRLLVL.

This clone was detected a few times. The J gene is TRBJ2-7, the V gene TRBV28; 9 nucleotides match TRBD2. The CDR3 runs 14 residues. V lost 5 bases, J lost 1 base, and 3 bases stayed unmatched. Germline V gives CDR1 MDHEN, CDR2 SYDVKM. CDR3 protein: CASSPSGISYEQYF. CDR3 in DNA: TGTGCCAGCAGTCCTAGCGGGATTTCCTACGAGCAGTACTTC.

The chain links TRBV19 to TRBJ2-7; TRBD2 aligns across 8 bases. The V gene end was trimmed by 7 bases and the J gene end by 0 bases; junction bases not matched to a gene: 17. The CDR3 runs 18 residues. The germline gives CDR1 LNHDA, CDR2 SQIVND (reference sequence). CDR3: CASTGPAYGRESSYEQYF. CDR3 DNA: TGTGCCAGTACCGGTCCAGCCTACGGGAGGGAAAGCTCCTACGAGCAGTACTTC.

This chain joins TRBV13 and TRBJ2-7, with TRBD1 as a possible D gene (5 bases). V shed 1 base and J shed 0 bases, with 7 bases lying between them. This CDR3 has 14 amino acids. From germline, CDR1 is PRHDT and CDR2 FYEKMQ (reference sequence). This CDR3 is CASSLDRSSYEQYF. CDR3 coding DNA: TGTGCCAGCAGCTTAGACAGGAGCTCCTACGAGCAGTACTTC. The variable domain in full, with the rest retrieved from reference TRBV13 and TRBJ2-7, is AAGVIQSPRHLIKEKRETATLKCYPIPRHDTVYWYQQGPGQDPQFLISFYEKMQSDKGSIPDRFSAQQFSDYHSELNMSSLELGDSALYFCASSLDRSSYEQYFGPGTRLTVT.

This chain's CDR3 is CAWSGLRVDTDTQYF. The CDR3 DNA reads TGTGCCTGGAGTGGACTAAGGGTGGACACAGATACGCAGTATTTT. The chain uses TRBV30 and TRBJ2-3; D is perhaps TRBD2 (5 bases). CDR3 length equals 15 residues. Per germline, CDR1 GTSNPN and CDR2 SVGIG (reference sequence). Deletions cut 1 base from V and 2 bases from J, with 13 bases between. Filled out from reference TRBV30 and TRBJ2-3, the complete variable domain reads SQTIHQWPATLVQPVGSPLSLECTVEGTSNPNLYWYRQAAGRGLQLLFYSVGIGQISSEVPQNLSASRPQDRQFILSSKKLLLSDSGFYLCAWSGLRVDTDTQYFGPGTRLTVL.

V usage is TRBV19 and J usage is TRBJ2-7; possible D gene TRBD2, 6 bases. Germline V gives CDR1 LNHDA, CDR2 SQIVND (reference sequence). The CDR3 loop spans 14 amino acids. Trimming took 5 bases from V and 2 from J, leaving 13 bases between them. Here the CDR3 reads CASSPLGTPYEQYF. The CDR3 region has the DNA TGTGCCAGTAGTCCTCTTGGGACTCCCTACGAGCAGTACTTC.

This chain joins TRBV21-1 and TRBJ1-5. TRBV21-1 is an annotated pseudogene. CDR3 size: 17 residues. CDR3 residues: CASSKDLDGNSNQPQHF. In DNA, the CDR3 is TGTGCCAGCAGCAAAGACCTCGACGGAAATAGCAATCAGCCCCAGCATTTT.

The V gene is TRBV4-2, the J gene TRBJ1-3; D is unclear. Per germline, CDR1 LGHNA and CDR2 YNFKEQ. The ends were cut back, 0 bases at V and 2 bases at J, with 11 bases in the middle. The CDR3 sequence is 16 residues long. Here the CDR3 reads CASSQDRTWTGNTIYF. CDR3 DNA: TGTGCCAGCAGCCAAGATCGTACGTGGACTGGAAACACCATATATTTT.

The J gene is TRBJ1-4, the V gene TRBV5-1, with a possible D match to TRBD1 (6 bases). The CDR3 length is 15 residues. The germline V gene encodes CDR1 SGHRS and CDR2 YFSETQ. Trimming pared 0 bases from V and 7 bases from J, leaving 13 bases between. CDR3 DNA: TGCGCCAGCAGCTTGGTCCGGGGGGCCGGTGAAAAACTGTTTTTT. Encoded protein: CASSLVRGAGEKLFF.

This clone has a handful of counts. The chain employs TRBV6-5 and TRBJ2-7; 12 bases match TRBD2. Germline values: CDR1 MNHEY, CDR2 SVGAGI. The J segment lost 4 bases and the V segment lost 6 bases, leaving 4 bases of the junction unmatched. This CDR3 has 14 amino acids. This CDR3 is CASSWTSGKYEQYF. The CDR3 DNA is TGTGCCAGCAGCTGGACTAGCGGGAAGTACGAGCAGTACTTC.

The chain is built from TRBV5-1 and TRBJ2-5, with TRBD1 identical over 7 bases. The CDR3 has 15 residues. CDR1 and CDR2 from the germline V gene are SGHRS and YFSETQ. V lost 0 bases, J lost 7 bases, and 9 bases stayed unmatched. CDR3 residues: CASSLGKGQAGTQYF. The CDR3 DNA sequence: TGCGCCAGCAGCTTGGGTAAAGGACAGGCGGGGACCCAGTACTTC.

This clone has a single count. The genes are TRBV21-1 and TRBJ2-1. TRBV21-1 is a pseudogene. The CDR3 is 16 residues long. CDR3 amino acids: CASSHSKLREGNEQFF. As DNA, the CDR3 is TGTGCCAGCAGCCATTCGAAGCTTAGGGAAGGGAATGAGCAGTTCTTC.

The chain links TRBV7-9 to TRBJ1-2; a weak D match, TRBD1 (6 bases). The CDR3 has 16 amino acids. Germline V CDR1 and CDR2: SEHNR, FQNEAQ (reference sequence). Deletions cut 7 bases from V and 7 bases from J, with 25 bases between. In nucleotides, the CDR3 is TGTGCCAGCACCCCCTTAGGCCCACAGGGAAGCGGTGGCTACACCTTC. This sequence encodes CASTPLGPQGSGGYTF.

This clone has just a few counts. As DNA, the CDR3 is TGCAGCGTCGGCGGGACAGGCTACGAGCAGTACTTC. Its translation is CSVGGTGYEQYF. V and J are TRBV29-1 and TRBJ2-7, with 8 bases lining up with TRBD1. The germline V gene has CDR1 SQVTM and CDR2 ANQGSEA. CDR3 length: 12 amino acids. V shed 6 bases, J shed 3 bases, and the junction held 4 bases outside the gene matches.

This clone was seen only a few times. The chain links TRBV30 to TRBJ1-5, with D uncertain. Germline lookup yields CDR1 GTSNPN and CDR2 SVGIG (reference sequence). V gave up 3 bases and J gave up 3 bases, with 12 bases separating them. The CDR3 loop spans 14 amino acids. The CDR3 nucleotides read TGTGCCTGGAGGGGTCACCTCAACAATCAGCCCCAGCATTTT. Protein: CAWRGHLNNQPQHF.

The chain is built from TRBV5-4 and TRBJ2-5; D may match TRBD1 or TRBD2 (5 bases each). Germline V gives CDR1 SGHNT, CDR2 YYREEE (reference sequence). The CDR3 has 17 residues. Between the trimmed V and J ends, which lost 3 bases and 4 bases, there was a span of 22 bases. This CDR3 is CASSWRGNSWGTETQYF. The DNA for the CDR3 is TGTGCCAGCAGCTGGAGAGGGAACTCCTGGGGGACAGAGACCCAGTACTTC.

V usage is TRBV12-2 and J usage is TRBJ1-3; the table names TRBD1, a call not compared with the DNA. TRBV12-2 is noted as a pseudogene. There are 16 residues in the CDR3. The CDR3 protein is CASRFRMPGSGNTIYF. CDR3 coding DNA: TGTGCAAGTCGCTTCAGGATGCCAGGGTCGGGAAACACCATATATTTT.

This chain uses TRBV4-2 with TRBJ2-7; TRBD2 matches at 13 bases. The germline V gene encodes CDR1 LGHNA and CDR2 YNFKEQ. This CDR3 comprises 15 residues. With V trimmed by 4 bases and J by 5 bases, 5 bases remained unmatched. CDR3 amino acids: CASSLGLAGEHEQYF. CDR3 coding DNA: TGTGCCAGCAGCCTAGGACTAGCGGGAGAACACGAGCAGTACTTC.

The rearrangement joins TRBV6-1 to TRBJ1-4, with D perhaps TRBD1 (5 bases). Trimming shortened V by 0 bases and J by 5 bases, and 10 bases separated the two germline ends. Germline-derived CDR1 and CDR2 are MNHNS and SASEGT. This CDR3 comprises 15 residues. Here the CDR3 DNA reads TGTGCCAGCAGTGAAGCACCTTGGGGGAATGAAAAACTGTTTTTT. Residues: CASSEAPWGNEKLFF.

The V gene is TRBV18, the J gene TRBJ2-1; D ambiguous. This CDR3 has 14 amino acids. Germline CDR1 is KGHSH and CDR2 is LQKENI. The ends were cut back, 4 bases at V and 2 bases at J, with 9 bases in the middle. CDR3 loop: CASSLAVTYNEQFF. CDR3 bases: TGTGCCAGCTCACTTGCTGTTACCTACAATGAGCAGTTCTTC.

This chain uses TRBV2 with TRBJ2-1; tentatively, D is TRBD2 (5 bases). Trimming cost V 8 bases and J 15 bases, with 32 bases left between them. The germline V gene has CDR1 SNHLY and CDR2 FYNNEI. This CDR3 contains 16 residues. The CDR3 DNA reads as TGTGCCAGCCGTTTGTTTTGGGCAAAAAGGAGGTCAGGTGGGTTCTTC. This gives the protein CASRLFWAKRRSGGFF.